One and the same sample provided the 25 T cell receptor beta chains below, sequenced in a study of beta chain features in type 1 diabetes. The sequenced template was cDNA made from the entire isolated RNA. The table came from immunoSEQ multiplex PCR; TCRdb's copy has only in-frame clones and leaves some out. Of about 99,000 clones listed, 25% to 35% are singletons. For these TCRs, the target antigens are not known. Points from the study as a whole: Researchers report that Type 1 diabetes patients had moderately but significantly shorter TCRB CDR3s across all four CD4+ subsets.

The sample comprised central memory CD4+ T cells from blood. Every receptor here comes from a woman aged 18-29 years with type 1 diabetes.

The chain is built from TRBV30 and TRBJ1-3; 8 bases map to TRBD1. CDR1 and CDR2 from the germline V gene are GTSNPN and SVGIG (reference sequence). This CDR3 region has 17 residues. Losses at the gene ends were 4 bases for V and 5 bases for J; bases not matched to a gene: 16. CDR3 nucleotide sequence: TGTGCCTGGATGAAAGGTGCAGGGACAGGAGTACGAAACACCATATATTTT. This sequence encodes CAWMKGAGTGVRNTIYF. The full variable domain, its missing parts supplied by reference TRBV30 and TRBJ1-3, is SQTIHQWPATLVQPVGSPLSLECTVEGTSNPNLYWYRQAAGRGLQLLFYSVGIGQISSEVPQNLSASRPQDRQFILSSKKLLLSDSGFYLCAWMKGAGTGVRNTIYFGEGSWLTVV.

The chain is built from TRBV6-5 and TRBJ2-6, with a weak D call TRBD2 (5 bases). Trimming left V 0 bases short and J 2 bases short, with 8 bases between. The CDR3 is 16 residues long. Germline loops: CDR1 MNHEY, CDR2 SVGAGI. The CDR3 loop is CASSYSPGTGANVLTF. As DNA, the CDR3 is TGTGCCAGCAGTTACTCGCCCGGGACTGGGGCCAACGTCCTGACTTTC.

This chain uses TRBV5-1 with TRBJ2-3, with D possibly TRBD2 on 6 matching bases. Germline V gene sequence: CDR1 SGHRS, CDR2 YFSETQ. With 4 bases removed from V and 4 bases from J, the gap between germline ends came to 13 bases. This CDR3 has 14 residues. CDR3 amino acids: CASSLGLPPDTQYF. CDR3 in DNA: TGCGCCAGCAGCCTGGGACTCCCGCCAGATACGCAGTATTTT.

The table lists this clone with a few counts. The CDR3 DNA follows: TGTGCCAGTAAACGTAGCGGGAGTCAAACCGGGGAGCTGTTTTTT. Protein: CASKRSGSQTGELFF. V is TRBV19 and J is TRBJ2-2; TRBD2 agrees at 9 bases. The CDR3 is made up of 15 amino acids. V was clipped by 7 bases and J by 5 bases; unmatched bases: 8. The germline CDR1 and CDR2 sequences are LNHDA and SQIVND (reference sequence).

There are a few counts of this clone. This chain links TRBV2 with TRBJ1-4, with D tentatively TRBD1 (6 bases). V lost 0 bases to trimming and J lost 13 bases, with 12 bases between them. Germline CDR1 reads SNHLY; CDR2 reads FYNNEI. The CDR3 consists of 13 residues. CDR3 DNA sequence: TGTGCCAGCAGTGAAGCCATTACAGGGAGACTGTTTTTT. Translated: CASSEAITGRLFF.

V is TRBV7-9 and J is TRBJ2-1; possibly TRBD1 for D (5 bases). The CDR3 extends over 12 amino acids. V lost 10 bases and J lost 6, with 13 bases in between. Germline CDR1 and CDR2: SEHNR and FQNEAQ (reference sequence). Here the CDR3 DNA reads TGTGCCATTCCTGGACAAGGCAATGAGCAGTTCTTC. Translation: CAIPGQGNEQFF.

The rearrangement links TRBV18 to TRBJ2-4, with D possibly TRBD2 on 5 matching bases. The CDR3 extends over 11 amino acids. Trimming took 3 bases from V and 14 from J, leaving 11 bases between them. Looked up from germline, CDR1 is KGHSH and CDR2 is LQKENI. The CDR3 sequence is CASSPGETKYF. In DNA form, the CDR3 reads TGTGCCAGCTCACCCGGTGAGACTAAGTACTTC.

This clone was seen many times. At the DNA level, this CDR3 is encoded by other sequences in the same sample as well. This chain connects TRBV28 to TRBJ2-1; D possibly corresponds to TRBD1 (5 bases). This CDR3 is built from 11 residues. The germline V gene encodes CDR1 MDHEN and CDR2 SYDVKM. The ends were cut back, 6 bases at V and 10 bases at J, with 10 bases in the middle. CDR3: CASSTTGEQFF. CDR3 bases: TGTGCCAGCAGCACCACAGGCGAGCAGTTCTTC.

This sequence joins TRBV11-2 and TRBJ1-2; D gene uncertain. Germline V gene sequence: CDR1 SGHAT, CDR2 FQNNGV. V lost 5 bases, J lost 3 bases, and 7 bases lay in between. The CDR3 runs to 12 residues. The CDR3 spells CASSLEDYGYTF. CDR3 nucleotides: TGTGCCAGCAGCCTTGAGGACTATGGCTACACCTTC.

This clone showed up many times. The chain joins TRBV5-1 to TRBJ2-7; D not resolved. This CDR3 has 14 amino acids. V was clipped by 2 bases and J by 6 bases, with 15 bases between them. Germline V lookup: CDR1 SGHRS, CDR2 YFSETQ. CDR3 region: CASSFVGPAGEQYF. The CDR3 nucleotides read TGCGCCAGCAGCTTTGTGGGCCCGGCTGGCGAGCAGTACTTC.

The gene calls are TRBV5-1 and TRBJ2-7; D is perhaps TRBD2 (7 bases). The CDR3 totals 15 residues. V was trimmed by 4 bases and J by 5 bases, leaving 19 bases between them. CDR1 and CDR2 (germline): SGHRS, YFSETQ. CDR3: CASSAVGGARDEQYV. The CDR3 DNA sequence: TGCGCCAGCAGCGCCGTAGGGGGGGCTCGTGACGAGCAGTACGTC.

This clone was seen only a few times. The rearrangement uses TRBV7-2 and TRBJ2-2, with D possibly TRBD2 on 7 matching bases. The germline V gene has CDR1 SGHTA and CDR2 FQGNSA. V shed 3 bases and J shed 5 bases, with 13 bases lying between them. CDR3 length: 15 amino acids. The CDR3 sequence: CASSFGGLGTGELFF. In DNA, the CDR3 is TGTGCCAGCAGCTTCGGGGGGCTTGGGACCGGGGAGCTGTTTTTT.

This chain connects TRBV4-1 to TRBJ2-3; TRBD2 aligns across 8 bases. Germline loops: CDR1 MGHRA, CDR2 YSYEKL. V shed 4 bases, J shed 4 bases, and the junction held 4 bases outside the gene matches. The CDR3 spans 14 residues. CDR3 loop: CASSPGLVADTQYF. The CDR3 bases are TGCGCCAGCAGCCCGGGACTAGTAGCAGATACGCAGTATTTT.

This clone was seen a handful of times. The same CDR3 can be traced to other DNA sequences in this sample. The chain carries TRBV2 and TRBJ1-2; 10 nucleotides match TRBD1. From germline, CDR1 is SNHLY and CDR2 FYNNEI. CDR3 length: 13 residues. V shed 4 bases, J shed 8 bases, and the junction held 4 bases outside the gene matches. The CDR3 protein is CASSGQGAGGYTF. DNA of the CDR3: TGTGCCAGCAGTGGACAGGGGGCTGGCGGCTACACCTTC.

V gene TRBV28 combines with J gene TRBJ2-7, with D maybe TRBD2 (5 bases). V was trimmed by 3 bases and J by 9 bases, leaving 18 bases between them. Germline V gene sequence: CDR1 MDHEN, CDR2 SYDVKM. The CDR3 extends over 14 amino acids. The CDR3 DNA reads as TGTGCCAGCAGTTTGGAGGATAACCTACGAGTGCAGTACTTC. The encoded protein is CASSLEDNLRVQYF.

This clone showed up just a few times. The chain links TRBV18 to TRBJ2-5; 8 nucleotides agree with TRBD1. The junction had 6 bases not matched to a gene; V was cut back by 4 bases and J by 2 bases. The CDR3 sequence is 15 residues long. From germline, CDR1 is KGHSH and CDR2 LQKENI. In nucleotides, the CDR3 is TGTGCCAGCTCACGATCCACAGGGGGGCAAGAGACCCAGTACTTC. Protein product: CASSRSTGGQETQYF.

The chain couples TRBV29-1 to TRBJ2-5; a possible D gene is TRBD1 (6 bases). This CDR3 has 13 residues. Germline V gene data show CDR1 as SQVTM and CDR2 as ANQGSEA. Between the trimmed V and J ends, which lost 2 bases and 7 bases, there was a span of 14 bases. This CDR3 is CSVERTAETTQYF. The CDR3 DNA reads TGCAGCGTTGAAAGGACAGCCGAGACGACCCAGTACTTC.

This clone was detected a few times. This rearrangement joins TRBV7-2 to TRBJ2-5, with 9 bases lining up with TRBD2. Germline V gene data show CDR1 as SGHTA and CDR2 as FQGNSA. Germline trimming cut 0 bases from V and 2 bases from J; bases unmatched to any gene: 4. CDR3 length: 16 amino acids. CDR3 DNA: TGTGCCAGCAGCTTAGCGCTAGCGGGGCAACAAGAGACCCAGTACTTC. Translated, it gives CASSLALAGQQETQYF. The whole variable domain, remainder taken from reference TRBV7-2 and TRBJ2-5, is GAGVSQSPSNKVTEKGKDVELRCDPISGHTALYWYRQSLGQGLEFLIYFQGNSAPDKSGLPSDRFSAERTGGSVSTLTIQRTQQEDSAVYLCASSLALAGQQETQYFGPGTRLLVL.

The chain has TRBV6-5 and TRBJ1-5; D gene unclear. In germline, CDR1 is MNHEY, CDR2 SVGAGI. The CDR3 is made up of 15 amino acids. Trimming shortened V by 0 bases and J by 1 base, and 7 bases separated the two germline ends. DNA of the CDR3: TGTGCCAGCAGTTACTCCGTCAGGAGCAATCAGCCCCAGCATTTT. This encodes CASSYSVRSNQPQHF.

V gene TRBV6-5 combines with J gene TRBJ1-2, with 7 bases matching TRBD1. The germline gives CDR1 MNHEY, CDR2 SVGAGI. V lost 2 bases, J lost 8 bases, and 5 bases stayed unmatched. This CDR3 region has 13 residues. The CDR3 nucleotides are TGTGCCAGCAGTTACATGACAGGGTCCGGCTACACCTTC. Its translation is CASSYMTGSGYTF.

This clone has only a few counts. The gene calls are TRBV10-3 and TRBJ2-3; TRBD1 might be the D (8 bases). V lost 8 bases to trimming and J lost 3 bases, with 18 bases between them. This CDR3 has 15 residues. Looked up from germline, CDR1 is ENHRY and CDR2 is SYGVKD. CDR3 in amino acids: CAIGRGQGATDTQYF. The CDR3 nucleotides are TGTGCCATCGGGCGGGGGCAGGGGGCAACAGATACGCAGTATTTT.

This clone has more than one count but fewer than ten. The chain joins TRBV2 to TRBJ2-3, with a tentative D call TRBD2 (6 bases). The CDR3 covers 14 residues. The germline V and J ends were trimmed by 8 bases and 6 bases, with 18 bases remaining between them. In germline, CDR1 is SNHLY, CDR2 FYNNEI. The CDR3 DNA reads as TGTGCCAGCCGCGGGACCTCTATCGGCGATACGCAGTATTTT. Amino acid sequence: CASRGTSIGDTQYF.

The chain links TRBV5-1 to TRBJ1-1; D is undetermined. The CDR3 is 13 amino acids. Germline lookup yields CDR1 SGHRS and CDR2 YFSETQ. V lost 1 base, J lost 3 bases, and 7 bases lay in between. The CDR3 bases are TGCGCCAGCAGCTTGCACGGTGACACTGAAGCTTTCTTT. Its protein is CASSLHGDTEAFF.

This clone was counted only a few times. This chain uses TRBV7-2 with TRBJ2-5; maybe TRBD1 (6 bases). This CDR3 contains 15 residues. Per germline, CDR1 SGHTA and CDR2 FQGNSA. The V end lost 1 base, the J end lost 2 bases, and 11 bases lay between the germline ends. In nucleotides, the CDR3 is TGTGCCAGCAGCTTAGGATCGCAGGGGCAAGAGACCCAGTACTTC. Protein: CASSLGSQGQETQYF.

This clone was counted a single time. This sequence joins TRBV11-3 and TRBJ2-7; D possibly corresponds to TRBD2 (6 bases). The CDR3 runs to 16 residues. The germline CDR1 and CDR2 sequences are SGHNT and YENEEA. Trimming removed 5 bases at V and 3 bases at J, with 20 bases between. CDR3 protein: CASSPWWRGEGYEQYV. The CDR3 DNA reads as TGTGCCAGCAGCCCCTGGTGGAGGGGAGAGGGCTACGAGCAGTACGTC.